This note documents a single T cell receptor (beta chain) sequence. The sample comes from a study of blood T cell repertoires in COVID-19. Study information: There were acute and convalescent COVID-19 samples, and they came from the United States, Italy and Spain. PBMCs, B-cell-depleted T cells, or T cells were the source of the cDNA or gDNA that made up the material.

This table comes from immunoSEQ multiplex PCR, and its TCRdb copy is limited to in-frame clones, with some not included. Here the sample spans tens of thousands of clones, 65% to 85% being singletons. Trimming shortened V by 1 base and J by 8 bases, and 17 bases separated the two germline ends. The CDR3 loop spans 15 amino acids. Per the germline V gene, CDR1 is LNHNV and CDR2 is YYDKDF (reference sequence). The specimen was peripheral blood. This clonotype originated in a man in his forties or fifties with active COVID-19. This chain uses TRBV15 with TRBJ1-2; D might be TRBD1 (5 bases). CDR3 amino acids: CATSRVAGGAEGYTF. Written as DNA, the CDR3 is TGTGCCACCAGCAGAGTGGCCGGAGGGGCTGAGGGCTACACCTTC.